The T cell receptor (beta chain) described here comes from a study of identical twins. Overall study findings and caveats: Conclusions rested on cross-sectional statistics rather than following the same donors. The more abundant beta clonotypes in cord blood had fewer insertions, and memory repertoires did not show this. Invariant MAIT and iNKT cells are populations that could partly confound zero-insertion analyses. The study found weaker excess twin sharing in beta out-of-frame sequences.

Of note for this clonotype: The antigen is not known.

TCRdb reanalysed the 5' RACE reads using MiXCR and keeps one entry per CDR3 protein. The sample carries fewer than 650,000 distinct CDR3 sequences, around 7.4% recorded once. Germline-derived CDR1 and CDR2 are LNHNV and YYDKDF (reference sequence). After removal of 0 bases from V and 4 bases from J, the junction contained 0 bases not matched to a gene. The CDR3 length is 13 residues. Separately, the same data were catalogued under a study of yellow fever vaccine responses in identical twins.

What was sequenced was PBMCs. This rearrangement joins TRBV15 to TRBJ2-7; TRBD1 matches 7 bases. The TCR sequence derives from a woman aged 18-35 years in good health. The CDR3 DNA sequence: TGTGCCACCAGCAGAGAACAGGGGTACGAGCAGTACTTC. Translation gives CATSREQGYEQYF.